This T cell receptor (beta chain) comes out of a study of blood T cell repertoires in COVID-19. This CDR3 spans 16 amino acids. The germline V gene has CDR1 SEHNR and CDR2 FQNEAQ (reference sequence). V lost 4 bases, J lost 6 bases, and 8 bases stayed unmatched. In terms of age and location, participants ranged from roughly 18 to 100 years and lived in about 25 US areas. Researchers sorted participants into cohorts using their self-reported clinical history. TCRdb's copy holds only in-frame clones and misses some; the assay was immunoSEQ multiplex PCR. The sample yields approximately 250,000 clones, roughly 85% seen once.

The TCR sequence derives from a woman aged 50 to 65 with acute COVID-19. The V call is TRBV7-9, the J call TRBJ2-2; 10 bases map to TRBD1. The sequenced material came from PBMCs or T cells enriched from blood (not recorded which). The CDR3 protein is CASSSPGQGFSGELFF. DNA for the CDR3: TGTGCCAGCAGCTCCCCGGGACAGGGGTTCTCCGGGGAGCTGTTTTTT.